The rows below give T cell receptor beta chains drawn from one sample of a study of CD8+ T cells in alopecia areata. The repertoire was sequenced with immunoSEQ multiplex PCR; TCRdb's copy has only in-frame clones and lacks some. The sample holds 110,000 to 150,000 clones, about 51% seen once. Source: CD8+ T cells sorted from blood, taken at week 4, from a patient treated with tofacitinib. Receptors were obtained from a human donor with alopecia areata. Both conserved end residues are part of each CDR3. A D gene is named only where the DNA matches it firmly. A row's size may be missing; if present it is once, few, many or a size class.

j_gene	v_gene	d_gene	abundance	CDR3nt	CDR3aa
TRBJ2-5	TRBV7-9	.	.	TGTGCCAGCAGCCGGACAGACGGTCAAGAGACCCAGTACTTC	CASSRTDGQETQYF
TRBJ2-6	TRBV25-1	.	few	TGTGCCAGCAGTGAAGGAGTCTCTGGGGCCAACGTCCTGACTTTC	CASSEGVSGANVLTF
TRBJ2-7	TRBV7-8	.	.	TGTGCCAGCTCTCAGGCACAGAGTGGGTACGAGCAGTACTTC	CASSQAQSGYEQYF
TRBJ1-2	TRBV13	TRBD1	few	TGTGCCAGCAGCCCATACAGGGGAAACTATGGCTACACCTTC	CASSPYRGNYGYTF
TRBJ2-1	TRBV9	TRBD2	.	TGTGCCAGCAGCTTAACAAGCGGGGGAGCTCGGGATGAGCAGTTCTTC	CASSLTSGGARDEQFF
TRBJ1-2	TRBV27	TRBD1	.	TGTGCCAGCAGGGACAGGGGGCTAGGCGGCTACACCTTC	CASRDRGLGGYTF
TRBJ2-3	TRBV2	.	.	TGTGCCAGCAACTTCCACCGGGACAACACAGATACGCAGTATTTT	CASNFHRDNTDTQYF
TRBJ2-3	TRBV6-4	TRBD1	many	TGTGCCAGCAGTGACTCTGGGACAGCTAGCACAGATACGCAGTATTTT	CASSDSGTASTDTQYF
TRBJ2-7	TRBV27	.	.	TGTGCCAGCAGTTACACAGGGTCGAACTACGAGCAGTACTTC	CASSYTGSNYEQYF
TRBJ2-5	TRBV7-9	.	.	TGTGCCAGCAGCTATCAAGAGACCCAGTACTTC	CASSYQETQYF
TRBJ1-2	TRBV29-1	.	.	TGCAGCGTTCTCCCCTCAGGGGATAACTATGGCTACACCTTC	CSVLPSGDNYGYTF
TRBJ2-1	TRBV7-9	TRBD1	few	TGTGCCAGCACCTCTCGGGACAGGATCGACAATGAGCAGTTCTTC	CASTSRDRIDNEQFF
TRBJ2-2	TRBV29-1	.	few	TGCAGCGTTGCCGCAACTCCTCAGGGGACCGGGGAGCTGTTTTTT	CSVAATPQGTGELFF
TRBJ2-7	TRBV18	.	.	TGTGCCAGCTCACCAGACAGTTACGAGCAGTACTTC	CASSPDSYEQYF
TRBJ2-5	TRBV28	.	few	TGTGCCAGCAGCCCAAGTGTAGGGCAGGGTCAAGAGACCCAGTACTTC	CASSPSVGQGQETQYF
TRBJ2-4	TRBV30	.	.	TGTGCCTGGAGTTCAAGGCAACAACTAGCCAAAAACATTCAGTACTTC	CAWSSRQQLAKNIQYF
TRBJ2-7	TRBV4-2	TRBD1	.	TGTGCCAGCAGCCAAAACAGGGGCTCCTACGAGCAGTACTTC	CASSQNRGSYEQYF
TRBJ2-3	TRBV5-4	TRBD2	few	TGTGCCAGCAGCTCCCTAGCGGGGGGCCCCGCAGATACGCAGTATTTT	CASSSLAGGPADTQYF
TRBJ1-1	TRBV20-1	.	few	TGCAGTGCTACCCAGGACACTGAAGCTTTCTTT	CSATQDTEAFF
TRBJ1-2	TRBV30	.	.	TGTGCCTGGAGCGGGGTCGGACGGGGCAACTATGGCTACACCTTC	CAWSGVGRGNYGYTF
TRBJ1-4	TRBV30	TRBD1	.	TGTGCCTGGAGCCAGGGGGAAGGAACTAATGAAAAACTGTTTTTT	CAWSQGEGTNEKLFF
TRBJ1-1	TRBV7-9	TRBD1	few	TGTGCCAGCAGCCCCCGGGACAGGGGAGGGACTGAAGCTTTCTTT	CASSPRDRGGTEAFF
TRBJ2-7	TRBV6-5	.	.	TGTGCCAGCAGTTACACCCTCAGGGGCGCCTACGAGCAGTACTTC	CASSYTLRGAYEQYF
TRBJ2-5	TRBV2	TRBD2	.	TGTGCCAGCGGGCAAGGACTAGCGGGGTACCAAGAGACCCAGTACTTC	CASGQGLAGYQETQYF
TRBJ1-6	TRBV4-1	.	.	TGCGCCAGCAGCCAGAGCCGGGACTTCAATTCACCCCTCCACTTT	CASSQSRDFNSPLHF
TRBJ2-7	TRBV27	.	.	TGTGCCAGCAGTTTATTGACAGGTTACGAGCAGTACTTC	CASSLLTGYEQYF
TRBJ2-5	TRBV2	.	.	TGTGCCAGCAGTGAACAGGGTAGAAGAGAGACCCAGTACTTC	CASSEQGRRETQYF
TRBJ1-1	TRBV6-5	.	.	TGTGCCAGCAGTTACTCTGGGGGGCGAACTGAAGCTTTCTTT	CASSYSGGRTEAFF
TRBJ2-7	TRBV7-9	TRBD1	once	TGTGCCAGCAGCCCCCGGGACAGGGGCCCGTACGAGCAGTACTTC	CASSPRDRGPYEQYF
TRBJ2-1	TRBV19	.	few	TGTGCCAGTAGCTACTTCAATGAGCAGTTCTTC	CASSYFNEQFF
TRBJ2-5	TRBV2	.	.	TGTGCCAGCAGTCGGAAGACACCACAAGAGACCCAGTACTTC	CASSRKTPQETQYF
TRBJ1-4	TRBV15	.	.	TGTGCCACCGGGGGGGGGCATGAAAAACTGTTTTTT	CATGGGHEKLFF
TRBJ1-2	TRBV29-1	.	few	TGCAGCGTCCCCCAAACGGTTGGCTACACCTTC	CSVPQTVGYTF
TRBJ1-1	TRBV29-1	.	.	TGCAGCGTCCGGGGACCAGACATTGAAGCTTTCTTT	CSVRGPDIEAFF
TRBJ1-2	TRBV4-1	TRBD1	.	TGCGCCAGCAGCCCCCCCGGGGACAGGAACCTTTATGGCTACACCTTC	CASSPPGDRNLYGYTF
TRBJ2-1	TRBV5-1	TRBD2	.	TGCGCCAGCAGCTTAGCTCTAGCGGGGGGAAACAATGAGCAGTTCTTC	CASSLALAGGNNEQFF
TRBJ2-7	TRBV29-1	TRBD1	.	TGCAGCGTCGACGGACAGGGGTACGAGCAGTACTTC	CSVDGQGYEQYF
TRBJ2-6	TRBV7-8	.	few	TGTGCCAGCAGCTTAGGGACAGCCGCCTCTGGGGCCAACGTCCTGACTTTC	CASSLGTAASGANVLTF
TRBJ1-1	TRBV25-1	.	few	TGTGCCAGCAGTGATTTTAGGGAGGGGAACACTGAAGCTTTCTTT	CASSDFREGNTEAFF
TRBJ1-1	TRBV7-2	.	few	TGTGCCAGCAGCTCTCCTAGACAGTCCACTGAAGCTTTCTTT	CASSSPRQSTEAFF